The table lists the clone carrying this T cell receptor beta chain with many counts. Time point in this sample: longitudinal time-point 2. This record comes from a study of neurological immune-mediated disorders. Germline CDR1 and CDR2: SGHRS and YFSETQ. The CDR3 has 16 amino acids. The V end lost 1 base, the J end lost 1 base, and 14 bases lay between the germline ends. TCRdb itself ran the 5' RACE reads through MiXCR, one entry per CDR3 protein. In the table there are about 80,000 distinct CDR3 sequences, over 4.5% of which are singletons. This receptor was taken from an older woman with multiple sclerosis. Sequenced: PBMCs. The chain recombines TRBV5-1 with TRBJ2-5, with D tentatively TRBD1 (5 bases). CDR3 protein: CASSLLAQRGQETQYF. The CDR3 DNA follows: TGCGCCAGCAGCTTGTTGGCACAAAGGGGCCAAGAGACCCAGTACTTC.